This TCR beta chain originates from a study of shared clonotypes between healthy human individuals. Regarding the study as a whole: Larger richness was generally estimated for naive than memory subsets. Naive CD4 clonotypes were shared across a handful of donors at about 5%.

It was CD45RO-negative cells, positively selected for CCR7, that made up naive CD8 cells, with terminally differentiated effector memory CD45RA+ cells excluded. To note about this clone: Antigen: not known.

The assay was immunoSEQ multiplex PCR, and TCRdb's table has in-frame clones only and misses some. The table shows 2 million to 2.5 million clones, with about 95% occurring only once. Sequencing input: naive CD8+ T cells sorted from blood. This sequence originates from a man between 18 and 35 years old in good health.

Written as DNA, the CDR3 is TGTGCCAGCAGCTATGGGGCAGGGAACTATGGCTACACCTTC. It is translated as CASSYGAGNYGYTF. V usage is TRBV11-2 and J usage is TRBJ1-2; possible D gene TRBD1, 5 bases. The CDR3 is 14 residues long. Trimming pared 4 bases from V and 2 bases from J, leaving 11 bases between. Germline V lookup: CDR1 SGHAT, CDR2 FQNNGV.